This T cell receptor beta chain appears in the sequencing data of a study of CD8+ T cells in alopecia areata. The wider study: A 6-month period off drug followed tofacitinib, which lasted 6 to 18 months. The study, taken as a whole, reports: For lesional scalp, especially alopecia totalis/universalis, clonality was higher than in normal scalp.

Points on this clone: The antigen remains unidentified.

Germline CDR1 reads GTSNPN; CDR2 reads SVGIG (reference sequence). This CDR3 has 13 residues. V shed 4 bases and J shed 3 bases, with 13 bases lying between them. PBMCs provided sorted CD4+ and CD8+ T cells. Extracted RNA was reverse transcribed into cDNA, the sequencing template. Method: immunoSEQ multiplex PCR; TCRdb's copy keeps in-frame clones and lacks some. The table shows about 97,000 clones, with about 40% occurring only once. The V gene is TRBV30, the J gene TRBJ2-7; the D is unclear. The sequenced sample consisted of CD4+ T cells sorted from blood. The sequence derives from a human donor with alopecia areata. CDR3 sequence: CAWKMGQDYEQYF. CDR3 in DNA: TGTGCCTGGAAAATGGGTCAAGACTACGAGCAGTACTTC.